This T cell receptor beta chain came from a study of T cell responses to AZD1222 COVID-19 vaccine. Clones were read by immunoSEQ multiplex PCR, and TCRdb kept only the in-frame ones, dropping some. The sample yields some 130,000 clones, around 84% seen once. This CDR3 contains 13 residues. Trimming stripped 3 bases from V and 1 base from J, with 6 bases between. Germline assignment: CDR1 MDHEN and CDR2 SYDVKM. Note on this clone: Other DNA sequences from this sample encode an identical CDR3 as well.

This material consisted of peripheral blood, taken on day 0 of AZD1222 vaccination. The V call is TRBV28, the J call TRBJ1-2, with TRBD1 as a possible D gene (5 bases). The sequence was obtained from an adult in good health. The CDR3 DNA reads TGTGCCAGCAGTTTCCAGGGTAACTATGGCTACACCTTC. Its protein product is CASSFQGNYGYTF.